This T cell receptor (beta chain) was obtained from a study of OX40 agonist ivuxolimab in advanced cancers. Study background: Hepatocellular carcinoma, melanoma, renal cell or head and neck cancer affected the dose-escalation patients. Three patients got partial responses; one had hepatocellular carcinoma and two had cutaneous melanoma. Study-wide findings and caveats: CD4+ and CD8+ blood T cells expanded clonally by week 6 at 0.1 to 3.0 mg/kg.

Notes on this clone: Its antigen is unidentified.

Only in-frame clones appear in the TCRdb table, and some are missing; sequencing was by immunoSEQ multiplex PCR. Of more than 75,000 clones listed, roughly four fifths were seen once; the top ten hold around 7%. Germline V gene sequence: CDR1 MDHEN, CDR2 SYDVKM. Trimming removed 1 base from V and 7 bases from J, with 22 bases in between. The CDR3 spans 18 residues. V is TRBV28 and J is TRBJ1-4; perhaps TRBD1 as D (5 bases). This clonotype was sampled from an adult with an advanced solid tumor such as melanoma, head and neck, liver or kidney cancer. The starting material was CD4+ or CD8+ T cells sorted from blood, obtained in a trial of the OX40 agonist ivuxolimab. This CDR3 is CASSLSAAGSQGSEKLFF. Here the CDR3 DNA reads TGTGCCAGCAGTTTATCGGCCGCAGGGTCCCAAGGGTCTGAAAAACTGTTTTTT. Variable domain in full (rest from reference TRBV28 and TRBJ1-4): DVKVTQSSRYLVKRTGEKVFLECVQDMDHENMFWYRQDPGLGLRLIYFSYDVKMKEKGDIPEGYSVSREKKERFSLILESASTNQTSMYLCASSLSAAGSQGSEKLFFGSGTQLSVL.